This T cell receptor (beta chain) was sequenced for a study of CD8+ T cells in alopecia areata. Study-wide background: C3H/HeJ donors with spontaneous alopecia, 6-12 months old, supplied skin grafts to 7-10-week-old female C3H/HeJ mice. Broader study findings: Compared with mice, patients displayed less clear TCR sharing, possibly for HLA-related reasons. Scalp samples also yield sequences of resident alphabeta T cells from normal skin. Normal scalp showed lower clonality than lesional scalp, especially alopecia totalis/universalis.

At least ten counts were recorded for this clone. Its antigen is not known. The gene symbols are mouse symbols. The read halts 4 residues ahead of the CDR3 end, with the missing end drawn from the germline J gene. In each case, RNA was isolated and then reverse transcribed into cDNA as the sequencing template. Clones were sequenced by immunoSEQ multiplex PCR, and TCRdb holds only the in-frame ones, with some missing. Altogether some 120,000 clones were found in the sample, and no singletons occur. The CDR3 is 16 residues long. The trim removed 0 bases at V and 6 bases at J, leaving 4 bases unmatched. The germline gives CDR1 NNHDY, CDR2 SYVADS.

This sequence joins TRBV13-3 and TRBJ2-1, with 12 bases aligning to TRBD2. Sequenced input: lesional skin. This sequence originates from a C3H/HeJ mouse with alopecia areata. The strain's MHC type: H2-k. The CDR3: CASSDAGDWGVAEQFF. CDR3 bases read: TGTGCCAGCAGTGATGCAGGGGACTGGGGGGTTGCT.